This T cell receptor (beta chain) was documented in a study of T cells after yellow fever vaccination (dated by TCRdb to the late 2010s). Study-level background: The SMART-Seq v4 Ultra Low Input RNA kit was used to prepare libraries from fractions with low cell numbers. To follow T-cell clones before and after primary and booster YFV17D yellow fever vaccination, bulk TCR alpha and beta repertoires were sequenced over time. Two healthy male donors, one aged 18 to 30 and one aged 30 to 40 years, made up the cohort. Blood samples were taken at several timepoints before and after primary and secondary immunization, and bulk PBMC replicates and cell subsets were isolated.

The sample's treatment or condition label, in plain terms: live attenuated yellow fever vaccine strain. PBMCs were isolated from peripheral blood using a standard Ficoll-Paque protocol. Dynabeads CD4 and CD8 positive selection kits were used to isolate the CD4 and CD8 T-cell fractions. TriZol was used to extract RNA from bulk PBMCs, from CD4 and CD8 fractions, and from dextramer-positive and dextramer-negative fractions. Overall study outcomes, separate from this receptor: A small fraction of clonotypes showed up in both the CD4 and CD8 compartments, probably as a result of convergent recombination. Because the study included only a couple of donors, the extent to which the findings can be generalized is limited. The secondary T-cell response was found to be weaker but faster than the primary response, with a peak reached on day 5 rather than on day 15. After the booster, most clones that had expanded after primary vaccination were detected again (approximately 97% of CD4 and over 75% of CD8), suggesting broad maintenance of memory. FACS-sorted repertoires could contain abundant contaminating clonotypes from the bulk population, so computational filtering was required.

In this sample, this clonotype turned up a few times. What this receptor recognizes is not known. No base qualities exist here, and no much larger clone lies one base off it. TCR cDNA was made using 5'RACE template switching, a step that added a universal primer site and unique molecular identifiers. cDNA synthesis was primed from both the TCR alpha and TCR beta constant segments. Library amplification involved two PCR steps, and the second step added sample barcodes and sequencing adapters. Sequencing of libraries was performed on Illumina HiSeq 2500 (2x100 bp) or NovaSeq (2x150 bp). The original methods were these. MIGEC was used to demultiplex reads and collapse the reads into UMI consensus sequences, and MiXCR was used for V(D)J alignment. Using edgeR on replicate PBMC samples, clonotypes were called vaccine-responding if FDR was below 0.01 and the log2 fold change was above 5 up to day 15. Bulk clonotypes were assigned CD4 or CD8 identity according to which sequenced CD4 or CD8 repertoire held them at higher abundance. TCRdb redid the processing of the public reads, applying fastp at Q25 and MiXCR, and retained in-frame beta chains. Every distinct CDR3 protein forms one entry, paired with its most common genes and DNA. TCRdb's processing, not the study's, gives the V and J calls here. For this sample the table gives roughly 250,000 distinct CDR3 sequences, of which over 10% were detected only once. Roughly 0.5% of the sample comes from the top ten.

The sequencing here drew on CD4+ T cells sorted from PBMCs, taken 45 days after the yellow fever booster vaccination. This TCR was sampled from a man aged 25 to 40 who received the YFV17D yellow fever vaccine.

The nucleotides are TGTGCCACCAGTGTCGAACGATCGGGGGAGCAGTTCTTC. Its protein is CATSVERSGEQFF. This receptor chain uses TRBV24-1 and TRBJ2-1; matching of 5 bases hints at TRBD2 as the D gene. CDR1 and CDR2, looked up from the germline V gene, are KGHDR and SFDVKD. The CDR3 contains 13 residues, cysteine and phenylalanine counted. The sequence is cut down to CDR3 DNA, 39 bases in frame from base 1. Trimming at the junction amounts to 5 bases on V and 10 bases on J, and the germline ends lie 14 bases apart.